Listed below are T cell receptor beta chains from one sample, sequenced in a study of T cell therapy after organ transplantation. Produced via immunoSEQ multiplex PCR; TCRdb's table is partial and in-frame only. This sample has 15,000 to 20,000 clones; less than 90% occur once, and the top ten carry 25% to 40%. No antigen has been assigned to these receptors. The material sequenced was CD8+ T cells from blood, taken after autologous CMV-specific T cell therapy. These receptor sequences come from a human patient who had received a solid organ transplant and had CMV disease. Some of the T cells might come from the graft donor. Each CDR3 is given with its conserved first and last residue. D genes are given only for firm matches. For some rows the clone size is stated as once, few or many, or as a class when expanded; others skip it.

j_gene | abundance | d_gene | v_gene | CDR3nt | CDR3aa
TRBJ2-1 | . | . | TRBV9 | TGTGCCAGCAGCGTAGGCCAAAACAATGAGCAGTTCTTC | CASSVGQNNEQFF
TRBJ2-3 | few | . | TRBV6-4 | TGTGCCAGCAGTGACTCTTTGGGCTCCACAGATACGCAGTATTTT | CASSDSLGSTDTQYF
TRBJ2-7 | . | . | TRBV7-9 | TGTGCCAGCGGGGGTTCAGCGACCTACGAGCAGTACTTC | CASGGSATYEQYF
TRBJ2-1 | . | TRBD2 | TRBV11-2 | TGTGCCAGCAGCCGACTAGCGGGGGGACTCTCCTACAATGAGCAGTTCTTC | CASSRLAGGLSYNEQFF
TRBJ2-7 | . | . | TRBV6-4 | TGTGCCAGCAGTGAGGGGAGCTCCTACGAGCAGTACTTC | CASSEGSSYEQYF
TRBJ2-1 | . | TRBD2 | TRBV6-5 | TGTGCCAGCAGTTTGGGACTAGCGGGAGGGGATGAGCAGTTCTTC | CASSLGLAGGDEQFF
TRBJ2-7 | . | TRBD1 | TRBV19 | TGTGCCAGTAGTCCTTGGGACAGGGGTGGCTACGAGCAGTACTTC | CASSPWDRGGYEQYF
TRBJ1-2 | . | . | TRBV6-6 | TGTGCCAGCAGTTCCGGGTCCCACGCCGACGGCTACACCTTC | CASSSGSHADGYTF
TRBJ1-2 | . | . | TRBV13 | TGTGCCAGCAGCTTAGGGGGGGCTAACTATGGCTACACCTTC | CASSLGGANYGYTF
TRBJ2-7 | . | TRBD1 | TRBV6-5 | TGTGCCAGCAGTTACGCAGGGGGTGCCTACGAGCAGTACTTC | CASSYAGGAYEQYF
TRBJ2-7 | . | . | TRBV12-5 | TGTGCTAGTGGGGGTGGGTACGAGCAGTACTTC | CASGGGYEQYF
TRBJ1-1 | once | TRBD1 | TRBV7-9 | TGTGCCAGCAGCCAGCAGACAGGGGGGGCGAACACTGAAGCTTTCTTT | CASSQQTGGANTEAFF
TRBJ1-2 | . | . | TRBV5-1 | TGCGCCAGCAGCTTAGGCAGCTATGGCTACACCTTC | CASSLGSYGYTF
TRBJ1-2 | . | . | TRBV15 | TGTGCCACCAGCAGAGAAGCGGCCACTTATGGCTACACCTTC | CATSREAATYGYTF
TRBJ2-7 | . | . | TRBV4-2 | TGTGCCAGCAGCAGGATAGGTCTCCCCGAGCAGTACTTC | CASSRIGLPEQYF
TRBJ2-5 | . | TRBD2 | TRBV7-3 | TGTGCCAGCAGCAGTAGCCCCCGGGGACTAGCGGGGGAGCAAGAGACCCAGTACTTC | CASSSSPRGLAGEQETQYF
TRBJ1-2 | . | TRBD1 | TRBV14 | TGTGCCAGCAGCCAAGATGTTGGGCAGGGGGCTCTATACGGCTACACCTTC | CASSQDVGQGALYGYTF
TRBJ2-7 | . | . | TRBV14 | TGTGCCAGCAGCCAAGCTAACCGAGACTACGAGCAGTACTTC | CASSQANRDYEQYF
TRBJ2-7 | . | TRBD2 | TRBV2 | TGTGCCAGCAGTGAAGTCCAGCGGGGGGCCTACGAGCAGTACTTC | CASSEVQRGAYEQYF
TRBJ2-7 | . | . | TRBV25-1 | TGTGCCAGCAGTGAAGGTCTAGGGTCCCCCTCCTACGAGCAGTACTTC | CASSEGLGSPSYEQYF
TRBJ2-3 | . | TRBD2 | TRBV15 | TGTGCCACCAGCGGCCGACTAGCGGGCACAGATACGCAGTATTTT | CATSGRLAGTDTQYF
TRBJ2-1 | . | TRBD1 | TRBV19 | TGTGCCAGTAGCATACAGGGGAGCTCCTACAATGAGCAGTTCTTC | CASSIQGSSYNEQFF
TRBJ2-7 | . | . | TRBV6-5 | TGTGCCAGCAGTTACGGTGAGGGCGAGCAGTACTTC | CASSYGEGEQYF
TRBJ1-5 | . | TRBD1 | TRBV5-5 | TGTGCCAGCAGCTCGTTACAGGGGAATAGCAATCAGCCCCAGCATTTT | CASSSLQGNSNQPQHF
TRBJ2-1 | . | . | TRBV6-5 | TGTGCCAGCGCATCAGACTCCTACAATGAGCAGTTCTTC | CASASDSYNEQFF
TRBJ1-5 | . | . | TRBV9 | TGTGCCAGCAGCGTAGATGCCAGATATAGCAATCAGCCCCAGCATTTT | CASSVDARYSNQPQHF
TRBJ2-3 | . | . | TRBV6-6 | TGTGCCAGCAGTTACGGGACTGCGGGAGATACGCAGTATTTT | CASSYGTAGDTQYF
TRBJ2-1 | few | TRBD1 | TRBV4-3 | TGCGCCAGCAGCCAAGAGGGACAGTACAATGAGCAGTTCTTC | CASSQEGQYNEQFF
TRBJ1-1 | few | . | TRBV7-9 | TGTGCCAGCAGCAGTGGGGATGCGAACACTGAAGCTTTCTTT | CASSSGDANTEAFF
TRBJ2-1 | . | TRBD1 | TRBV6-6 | TGTGCCAGCAGTACAGGGGGCCCCTACAATGAGCAGTTCTTC | CASSTGGPYNEQFF
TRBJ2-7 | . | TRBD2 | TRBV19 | TGTGCCAGTAGTATAGGACTAGCGGGAGGGCCGTACGAGCAGTACTTC | CASSIGLAGGPYEQYF
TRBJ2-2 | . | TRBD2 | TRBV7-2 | TGTGCCAGCAGCCGACTAGCGTACGGGGAGCTGTTTTTT | CASSRLAYGELFF
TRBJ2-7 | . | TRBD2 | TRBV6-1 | TGTGCCAGCAGTAACGAGCGGGACGCCTCCTACGAGCAGTACTTC | CASSNERDASYEQYF
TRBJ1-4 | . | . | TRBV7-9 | TGTGCCAGCAGCCCATATAGCCCAACTAATGAAAAACTGTTTTTT | CASSPYSPTNEKLFF
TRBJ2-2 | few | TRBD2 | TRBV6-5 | TGTGCCAGCAGTTACGCGGGAGAGAACACCGGGGAGCTGTTTTTT | CASSYAGENTGELFF
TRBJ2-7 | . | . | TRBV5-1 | TGCGCCAGCAGCTTGTATGATTTGGAGCTCCACTACGAGCAGTACTTC | CASSLYDLELHYEQYF
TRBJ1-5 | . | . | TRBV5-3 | TGTGCCAGAAGCTTGGCCGGCCAGGCCAATCAGCCCCAGCATTTT | CARSLAGQANQPQHF
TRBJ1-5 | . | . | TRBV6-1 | TGTGCCAGCAGTGTGCCACTCGGGGGCAGACTAAGTAGCAATCAGCCCCAGCATTTT | CASSVPLGGRLSSNQPQHF
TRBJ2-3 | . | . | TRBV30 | TGTGCCTGGAGTGTTTTCGGTCGCAGCACAGATACGCAGTATTTT | CAWSVFGRSTDTQYF